The sequence of this TCR beta chain was determined in a study of blood T cell repertoires in COVID-19. At the level of the study: The United States, Italy and Spain provided the acute and convalescent COVID-19 samples. Sources were T cells, B-cell-depleted T cells, or PBMCs; the material itself was cDNA or gDNA.

Measured with immunoSEQ multiplex PCR; TCRdb has only the in-frame clones, and not every one. The sample includes 130,000 to 150,000 clones, around four fifths seen only once; the top ten take roughly 3%. The specimen sequenced was peripheral blood. This sequence originates from a woman between 40 and 55 years old with active or convalescent COVID-19.

CDR3 amino acids: CASSLGATGPWAGELFF. The CDR3, as DNA: TGTGCCAGCAGCCTTGGGGCTACAGGGCCGTGGGCCGGGGAGCTGTTTTTT. The chain uses TRBV27 and TRBJ2-2; TRBD1 is a possible D gene (6 bases). CDR1 is MNHEY, CDR2 SMNVEV, per germline (reference sequence). Trimming stripped 6 bases from V and 6 bases from J, with 23 bases between. This CDR3 spans 17 amino acids.